This T cell receptor (beta chain) was observed in a study of CD4+ T cells in melanoma. Overall study findings and caveats: CD8+ T cell, macrophage and B cell function reportedly correlated with neoantigen-specific CD4+ T cells.

Using immunoSEQ multiplex PCR, the repertoire was profiled, and TCRdb retains in-frame clones only, with some absent. The table records about 11,000 clones, around 66% of them present only once. The V gene lost 3 bases and the J gene lost 5 bases, with 16 bases spanning the gap. Germline lookup yields CDR1 MNHEY and CDR2 SVGAGI. The CDR3 has 15 residues. Remarks on this clone: Its target is unknown.

This TCR derives from a human donor with melanoma. The chain combines TRBV6-5 with TRBJ1-1; D possibly corresponds to TRBD1 (5 bases). The sample was cells from a culture (not recorded whether cultured in vitro). The CDR3 DNA reads as TGTGCCAGCAGTTATAAGGTGGGGACGGGGACTGAAGCTTTCTTT. Its translation is CASSYKVGTGTEAFF.